The 2 T cell receptor beta chains below were found in one sample sequenced in a study of CD8+CD57+ T cells in acquired aplastic anemia. The study profiled TCR beta VDJ and CDR3 using genomic DNA as template. A single record per CDR3 protein comes from TCRdb applying MiXCR to the reads. The table shows around 430,000 distinct CDR3 sequences, with less than 35% occurring only once. The authors sequenced patients whose flow cytometry had shown CD8+CD57+ cell expansion. Sequenced input: sorted CD4+, CD8+, or CD8+CD57+ T cells (not recorded which) from PBMCs. The source of these receptors is a human donor with aplastic anemia.

This clonotype was counted between two and nine times. The V gene is TRBV14, the J gene TRBJ2-7, with TRBD1 matching 11 bases. This CDR3 region has 15 residues. Trimming at V came to 4 bases and at J to 0 bases, leaving 2 bases not matched to a gene. Germline CDR1 and CDR2: SGHDN and FVKESK. DNA of the CDR3: TGTGCCAGCAGCCGGACAGGGGGCTTCTCCTACGAGCAGTACTTC. Translated, it gives CASSRTGGFSYEQYF.

This clonotype was seen a few times. As DNA, the CDR3 is TGCAGTGCGGACATTCAGGGGATTCCCTACGAGCAGTACTTC. Protein: CSADIQGIPYEQYF. The V and J genes are TRBV20-1 and TRBJ2-7; D possibly corresponds to TRBD1 (6 bases). The CDR3 spans 14 residues. CDR1 is DFQATT and CDR2 is SNEGSKA in the germline V gene (reference sequence). V lost 6 bases and J lost 2, with 17 bases in between.